This TCR beta chain appears in the sequencing data of a study of T cells in Graves' hyperthyroidism and ophthalmopathy. The table lists this clonotype with many counts. From RNA transcripts, TCR beta CDR3 regions were amplified. TCR CDR3 underwent first-round RT-PCR with the HTBI primer set. TCRdb re-called the multiplex PCR reads through MiXCR, storing one row per CDR3 protein. The data contain 400,000 to 550,000 distinct CDR3 sequences, roughly 24% of them singletons. The V gene lost 2 bases and the J gene lost 1 base, with 6 bases spanning the gap. Germline V gene sequence: CDR1 ENHRY, CDR2 SYGVKD. The length of the CDR3 is 13 residues. Ophthalmopathy in the patients scored at least 3 on Clinical Activity Score and at least 4 on NOSPECS grade, lasting under 3 months.

Sequencing used blood. The clonotype comes from a woman in her 30s with Graves' ophthalmopathy. This chain uses TRBV10-3 with TRBJ2-7; no clear D. The CDR3 protein is CAISEEVSYEQYF. CDR3 nucleotide sequence: TGTGCCATCAGTGAGGAGGTGTCCTACGAGCAGTACTTC.